The 32 T cell receptor beta chains in this list originate from one sample, sequenced in a study of follicular helper T cells after annual influenza vaccination. The table came from immunoSEQ multiplex PCR; TCRdb's copy has only in-frame clones and leaves some out. The repertoire consists of about 10,000 clones, with under 90% occurring once and the leading ten covering 0.34%. Time point meaning: 2014-2015 season, 7 days after vaccination. Sequenced here: CXCR5- memory CD4+ T cells sorted from blood, sampled 7 days after influenza vaccination. The receptors come from an adult who received the influenza vaccine.

The chain joins TRBV7-2 to TRBJ1-3; possibly TRBD1 for D (6 bases). Trimming left V 5 bases short and J 0 bases short, with 11 bases between. CDR3 length: 15 amino acids. Germline V gene lookup returns CDR1 SGHTA and CDR2 FQGNSA. The CDR3 here is CASSPQGLSGNTIYF. The CDR3 bases are TGTGCCAGCAGCCCCCAGGGGCTCTCTGGAAACACCATATATTTT.

V and J are TRBV7-3 and TRBJ1-2; TRBD1 matches at 9 bases. This CDR3 contains 16 residues. Germline CDR1 SGHTA, CDR2 FQGTGA. V gave up 1 base and J gave up 6 bases; unmatched junction bases: 9. CDR3 sequence reads: CASSLRGRDRVHGYTF. The CDR3 nucleotides read TGTGCCAGCAGCTTAAGGGGCCGGGACAGGGTTCATGGCTACACCTTC.

The chain uses TRBV7-2 and TRBJ1-2; no clear D gene. This CDR3 region has 13 residues. Germline V gene lookup returns CDR1 SGHTA and CDR2 FQGNSA. With 1 base removed from V and 7 bases from J, the gap between germline ends came to 10 bases. The CDR3 sequence: CASSLGFLAGYTF. DNA for the CDR3: TGTGCCAGCAGCTTAGGGTTCCTGGCTGGCTACACCTTC.

The rearrangement links TRBV6-5 to TRBJ1-1; D is unresolved. Trimming took off 5 bases at V and 0 bases at J, with 13 bases between the two ends. CDR1 MNHEY and CDR2 SVGAGI come from the germline V gene. CDR3 length equals 15 residues. CDR3 protein: CASSTLGAMNTEAFF. The CDR3 nucleotides are TGTGCCAGCAGTACCCTGGGCGCTATGAACACTGAAGCTTTCTTT.

CDR3 sequence (DNA): TGTGCCAGTAGTAGAAGGGACGGCGGGATTGGCTACACCTTC. It specifies CASSRRDGGIGYTF. The V gene is TRBV19, the J gene TRBJ1-2; a possible D gene is TRBD1 (5 bases). Germline loops: CDR1 LNHDA, CDR2 SQIVND (reference sequence). Trimming took 4 bases from V and 7 from J, leaving 16 bases between them. The CDR3 extends over 14 amino acids.

Written as DNA, the CDR3 is TGTGCCAGCAGGGAGGCAGGGGCTAGCAATCAGCCCCAGCATTTT. Translating it yields CASREAGASNQPQHF. This sequence joins TRBV27 and TRBJ1-5, with D perhaps TRBD1 (6 bases). Trimming shortened V by 6 bases and J by 0 bases, and 12 bases separated the two germline ends. Germline V CDR1 and CDR2: MNHEY, SMNVEV (reference sequence). The CDR3 length is 15 residues.

This chain links TRBV6-6 with TRBJ1-3; D call uncertain. CDR1 is MNHNY, CDR2 SVGAGI, per germline (reference sequence). V was cut by 4 bases and J by 0 bases, with 10 bases left in between. The CDR3 has 15 residues. The CDR3 here is CASSLDTSSGNTIYF. The CDR3 coding sequence is TGTGCCAGCAGTTTAGACACAAGCTCTGGAAACACCATATATTTT.

The chain combines TRBV7-2 with TRBJ2-3; 11 bases line up with TRBD2. The CDR3 covers 15 residues. The germline gives CDR1 SGHTA, CDR2 FQGNSA. Trimming removed 5 bases from V and 7 bases from J; junction bases left unmatched: 8. The CDR3 DNA is TGTGCCAGCAGCATTAGCGGGGGGGCTGTCTATACGCAGTATTTT. Residues: CASSISGGAVYTQYF.

The rearrangement joins TRBV6-5 to TRBJ1-5, with D uncertain. V lost 8 bases to trimming and J lost 2 bases, with 10 bases between them. Germline V CDR1 and CDR2: MNHEY, SVGAGI. This CDR3 spans 13 amino acids. The CDR3 sequence is CASSLWGNQPQHF. The CDR3 nucleotides read TGTGCCAGCTCGCTATGGGGCAATCAGCCCCAGCATTTT.

Only a few counts were recorded for this clone. The rearrangement uses TRBV18 and TRBJ2-7, with 13 bases aligning to TRBD2. Trimming at V came to 2 bases and at J to 9 bases, leaving 7 bases not matched to a gene. CDR3 length: 15 amino acids. Germline V gives CDR1 KGHSH, CDR2 LQKENI. The CDR3 sequence: CASSPGTSGAPGQYF. The CDR3 DNA follows: TGTGCCAGCTCACCAGGGACTAGCGGGGCCCCGGGGCAGTACTTC.

J is TRBJ2-7 and V is TRBV4-2; the match to TRBD2 covers 9 bases. Germline trimming cut 0 bases from V and 0 bases from J; bases unmatched to any gene: 12. The CDR3 covers 19 residues. Germline V gene lookup returns CDR1 LGHNA and CDR2 YNFKEQ. CDR3 residues: CASSQDIGSGGRSSYEQYF. The CDR3 coding sequence is TGTGCCAGCAGCCAAGATATCGGTAGCGGGGGCCGAAGCTCCTACGAGCAGTACTTC.

This chain uses TRBV14 with TRBJ1-2, with 11 nucleotides matching TRBD1. This CDR3 is 16 amino acids long. J was trimmed by 7 bases and V by 1 base; bases with no gene match: 8. Germline V lookup: CDR1 SGHDN, CDR2 FVKESK. CDR3 sequence reads: CASSQVGDRGYRGYTF. CDR3 nucleotide sequence: TGTGCCAGCAGCCAAGTTGGGGACAGGGGGTACCGTGGCTACACCTTC.

This clone was found a few times. V is TRBV7-3 and J is TRBJ2-7; 9 bases match TRBD1. Germline V gene lookup returns CDR1 SGHTA and CDR2 FQGTGA. V dropped 4 bases and J dropped 7; count of bases not matched to a gene: 2. This CDR3 has 12 amino acids. CDR3 residues: CASSSGQGEQYF. The CDR3 coding sequence is TGTGCCAGCAGCTCGGGACAGGGAGAGCAGTACTTC.

The V and J genes are TRBV21-1 and TRBJ1-6; the DNA was not compared with TRBD1, the D call given in the table. TRBV21-1 is tagged as a pseudogene. The CDR3 is 19 amino acids. The CDR3 DNA sequence: TGTGCCAGCAGCCACCCAGGGCAGGGTGGCGGCCCCTATAATTCACCCCTCCACTTT. This gives the protein CASSHPGQGGGPYNSPLHF.

The chain recombines TRBV18 with TRBJ2-7; no definite D call. This CDR3 is built from 15 residues. CDR1 is KGHSH and CDR2 is LQKENI in the germline V gene. With 5 bases removed from V and 2 bases from J, the gap between germline ends came to 16 bases. CDR3 amino acids: CASSNQYAGAYEQYF. The CDR3 DNA follows: TGTGCCAGCTCAAACCAGTATGCAGGCGCCTACGAGCAGTACTTC.

The genes are TRBV6-4 and TRBJ2-7; 7 positions agree with TRBD1. This CDR3 is 15 amino acids long. V was clipped by 6 bases and J by 5 bases; unmatched bases: 13. Per germline, CDR1 MRHNA and CDR2 SNTAGT. CDR3 loop: CASSGQTGPIHEQYF. Written as DNA, the CDR3 is TGTGCCAGCAGCGGCCAGACAGGGCCCATCCACGAGCAGTACTTC.

The rearrangement links TRBV5-6 to TRBJ2-7, with 7 bases lining up with TRBD1. Germline assignment: CDR1 SGHDT and CDR2 YYEEEE. V dropped 5 bases and J dropped 2; count of bases not matched to a gene: 7. The CDR3 is 14 amino acids. CDR3 region: CASRGQGQPYEQYF. The CDR3 DNA sequence: TGTGCCAGCAGGGGGCAGGGACAGCCCTACGAGCAGTACTTC. The variable domain in full, with the rest retrieved from reference TRBV5-6 and TRBJ2-7, is DAGVTQSPTHLIKTRGQQVTLRCSPKSGHDTVSWYQQALGQGPQFIFQYYEEEERQRGNFPDRFSGHQFPNYSSELNVNALLLGDSALYLCASRGQGQPYEQYFGPGTRLTVT.

V usage is TRBV4-3 and J usage is TRBJ2-7, with TRBD1 matching 8 bases. The CDR3 is 16 residues long. J was trimmed by 0 bases and V by 3 bases; bases with no gene match: 7. The V gene's germline CDR1 is LGHNA and CDR2 YSLEER. CDR3 amino acids: CASSHYRDRSSYEQYF. The CDR3 nucleotides read TGCGCCAGCAGCCATTACCGGGACAGGAGCTCCTACGAGCAGTACTTC.

The chain recombines TRBV21-1 with TRBJ2-1. TRBV21-1 is reported as a pseudogene. This CDR3 comprises 11 residues. CDR3: CASSKSNEQFF. CDR3 sequence (DNA): TGTGCCAGCAGCAAGTCCAATGAGCAGTTCTTC.

The J gene is TRBJ1-1, the V gene TRBV6-6; D may be TRBD1 (5 bases). This CDR3 has 13 residues. The V gene lost 7 bases and the J gene lost 4 bases, with 13 bases spanning the gap. From germline, CDR1 is MNHNY and CDR2 SVGAGI (reference sequence). CDR3 in amino acids: CASIQTGRTEAFF. The CDR3 region has the DNA TGTGCCAGCATCCAAACGGGGCGCACTGAAGCTTTCTTT.

This chain connects TRBV6-1 to TRBJ1-1, with a weak D call TRBD1 (6 bases). The CDR3 is 15 residues long. Germline V gene data show CDR1 as MNHNS and CDR2 as SASEGT. Between the trimmed V and J ends, which lost 4 bases and 5 bases, there was a span of 17 bases. In DNA form, the CDR3 reads TGTGCCAGCAGTGTACAGGCCTTAACAGGGACTGAAGCTTTCTTT. Protein sequence: CASSVQALTGTEAFF.

The chain has TRBV10-3 and TRBJ1-3, with unresolved D. The CDR3 is 14 residues long. CDR1 and CDR2 (germline): ENHRY, SYGVKD. Between the trimmed V and J ends, which lost 2 bases and 4 bases, there was a span of 9 bases. The CDR3, as DNA: TGTGCCATCAGTGAGGGTACAACCGGAAACACCATATATTTT. It codes for CAISEGTTGNTIYF.

The chain combines TRBV7-9 with TRBJ2-7; D ambiguous. Trimming removed 3 bases from V and 2 bases from J, with 5 bases in between. Looked up from germline, CDR1 is SEHNR and CDR2 is FQNEAQ (reference sequence). The CDR3 has 12 amino acids. CDR3 DNA sequence: TGTGCCAGCAGCTTCACAGCCTACGAGCAGTACTTC. This codes for CASSFTAYEQYF.

The genes are TRBV11-2 and TRBJ2-3, with no clear D. The CDR3 consists of 17 residues. Germline V gene lookup returns CDR1 SGHAT and CDR2 FQNNGV. V was cut by 1 base and J by 0 bases, with 14 bases left in between. CDR3 bases: TGTGCCAGCAGCTTAGCGGGTGTGGTAGCTAGCACAGATACGCAGTATTTT. Protein product: CASSLAGVVASTDTQYF.

The gene calls are TRBV27 and TRBJ1-3, with TRBD1 matching over 8 bases. The length of the CDR3 is 16 residues. J gave up 0 bases and V 6 bases, and 7 bases lay outside the gene matches. CDR1 MNHEY and CDR2 SMNVEV come from the germline V gene (reference sequence). CDR3 residues: CASRRTGRTSGNTIYF. The CDR3 nucleotides read TGTGCCAGCAGGCGGACAGGGAGAACCTCTGGAAACACCATATATTTT.

The chain has TRBV6-1 and TRBJ2-1; D call uncertain. Trimming removed 7 bases at V and 1 base at J, with 14 bases between. The CDR3 runs 15 residues. Germline values: CDR1 MNHNS, CDR2 SASEGT. The CDR3 region is CASMVGRLSYNEQFF. DNA of the CDR3: TGTGCCAGCATGGTTGGGCGGCTGTCCTACAATGAGCAGTTCTTC.

The rearrangement joins TRBV30 to TRBJ1-5; D not certain. The CDR3 spans 14 residues. Between the trimmed V and J ends, which lost 3 bases and 4 bases, there was a span of 13 bases. Germline V gene data show CDR1 as GTSNPN and CDR2 as SVGIG (reference sequence). Here the CDR3 reads CAWRMGFANQPQHF. The DNA for the CDR3 is TGTGCCTGGAGGATGGGGTTTGCGAATCAGCCCCAGCATTTT.

The chain uses TRBV18 and TRBJ1-1, with D unresolved. Trimming took 6 bases from V and 3 from J, leaving 11 bases between them. The CDR3 extends over 13 amino acids. CDR1 and CDR2 from the germline V gene are KGHSH and LQKENI. In DNA form, the CDR3 reads TGTGCCAGCTCGCCCCGGGAAGACACTGAAGCTTTCTTT. Its protein is CASSPREDTEAFF. Full variable domain (missing parts from reference TRBV18 and TRBJ1-1): NAGVMQNPRHLVRRRGQEARLRCSPMKGHSHVYWYRQLPEEGLKFMVYLQKENIIDESGMPKERFSAEFPKEGPSILRIQQVVRGDSAAYFCASSPREDTEAFFGQGTRLTVV.

CDR3 in amino acids: CASSEDPELGQFF. DNA for the CDR3: TGTGCCAGCAGCGAAGACCCGGAACTGGGGCAGTTCTTC. This chain links TRBV5-6 with TRBJ2-1; D unclear. V shed 4 bases and J shed 12 bases, with 17 bases lying between them. Germline lookup yields CDR1 SGHDT and CDR2 YYEEEE. The CDR3 spans 13 residues.

The genes are TRBV2 and TRBJ2-7; TRBD2 might be the D (7 bases). The V gene's germline CDR1 is SNHLY and CDR2 FYNNEI. CDR3 length equals 14 residues. V was cut by 8 bases and J by 7 bases, with 21 bases left in between. The CDR3 bases are TGTGCCAGCCAATTACTGGGGGGGGCCTTTGAGCAGTACTTC. Amino acids: CASQLLGGAFEQYF.

The chain links TRBV9 to TRBJ2-5, with 9 bases matching TRBD1. Trimming took 1 base from V and 7 from J; bases not matched to a gene: 5. Per the germline V gene, CDR1 is SGDLS and CDR2 is YYNGEE. The CDR3 has 14 amino acids. CDR3 nucleotide sequence: TGTGCCAGCAGCGTAACCCCGGGACAGGGGACCCAGTACTTC. Translated: CASSVTPGQGTQYF.

In its sample, this clone was seen a few times. This chain joins TRBV7-6 and TRBJ2-2, with TRBD2 as a possible D gene (5 bases). There are 15 residues in the CDR3. Trimming removed 5 bases from V and 1 base from J, with 11 bases in between. The V gene's germline CDR1 is SGHVS and CDR2 FNYEAQ. CDR3 bases: TGTGCCAGCAGCCGGACTGGACGGAACACCGGGGAGCTGTTTTTT. It translates to CASSRTGRNTGELFF.